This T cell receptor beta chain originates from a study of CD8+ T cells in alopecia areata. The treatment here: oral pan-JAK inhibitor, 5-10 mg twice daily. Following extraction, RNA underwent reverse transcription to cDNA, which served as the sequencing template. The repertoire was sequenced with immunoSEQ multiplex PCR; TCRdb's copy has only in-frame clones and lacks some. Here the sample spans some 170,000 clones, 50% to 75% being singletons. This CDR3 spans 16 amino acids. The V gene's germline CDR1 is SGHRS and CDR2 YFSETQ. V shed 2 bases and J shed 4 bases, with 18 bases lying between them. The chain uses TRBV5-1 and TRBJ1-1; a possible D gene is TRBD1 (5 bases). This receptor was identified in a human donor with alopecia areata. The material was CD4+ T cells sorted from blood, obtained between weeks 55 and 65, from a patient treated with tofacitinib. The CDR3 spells CASSLSPSTDLTEAFF. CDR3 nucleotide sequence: TGCGCCAGCAGCTTATCCCCGTCGACAGACCTCACTGAAGCTTTCTTT.